This TCR beta chain appears in the sequencing data of a study of identical twins (dated by TCRdb to the mid-2010s). About the study as a whole: To test whether fetal clonotypes persist, the study used deep sequencing on TCR alpha and beta repertoires from monozygotic twins, unrelated adults of various ages, and cord blood. To rule out contamination, replicate twin experiments were performed at different times with different library preparation protocols. Paper-wide results and their limitations: In beta out-of-frame sequences, excess twin sharing was weaker, because having fewer shared sequences lowered the signal-to-noise ratio. Zero-insertion analyses could be partly confounded by invariant T cells such as MAIT and iNKT, though diverse VJ usage argued against such confounding for most clonotypes. Fewer insertions were carried by abundant cord blood beta clonotypes, a similar but weaker trend appeared in young adult naive repertoires, and no such trend appeared in memory repertoires. Compared with coincidental sharing between unrelated individuals, out-of-frame TCR alpha sequences shared between twins showed an excess of sequences with low generation probability. Out-of-frame TCR alpha sharing in monozygotic twins was systematically underestimated by recombination models, whereas sharing between unrelated individuals was in agreement with the recombination models. Because the same donors could not be followed over many years, the conclusions relied on cross-sectional statistical analysis.

The library was produced with 5' RACE. For sequencing, an Illumina HiSeq 2000 was employed. Template switching added a universal primer binding site, and the final cDNA carried a unique molecular identifier that allowed TCR cDNA molecules to be counted accurately. Specific primers in the conserved constant-segment region were used to synthesize first-strand cDNA for the TCR alpha and beta chains. To control for contamination, every cDNA library was double barcoded, receiving both a SMART-Mk sample barcode and Illumina barcodes. Two successive PCR steps introduced TruSeq adapter sequences along with Illumina sample barcodes. The TCR alpha and beta cDNA libraries were sequenced on the Illumina HiSeq platform using custom primers. In the paper's pipeline: MiGEC was used to process raw reads and extract unique molecular identifiers, and MiXCR was used to find CDR3 positions. For each individual, recombination models were inferred using an EM algorithm with the repgenHMM and IGoR tools. The analysis of shared clonotypes was done with the tcR package in R, with sharing normalized by the product of cloneset sizes. To study raw recombination without the effects of thymic and clonal selection, out-of-frame nonproductive sequences were analyzed. The public reads were run again by TCRdb, first through fastp at Q25 and then through MiXCR, and only productive beta chains were kept. Every entry covers one CDR3 protein and lists the most common genes and DNA from its rows. The V and J calls, along with clone size, are taken from TCRdb and not from the paper's own processing. The sample table holds roughly 720,000 distinct CDR3 sequences, of which over 15% were seen once. 13% of the sample is taken by the ten largest.

V is shortened by 1 base, J by 5 bases, and the region joining them spans 8 bases. Counted from cysteine to phenylalanine, this CDR3 has 13 amino acids. Just CDR3 DNA is preserved here, 39 bases in frame from base 1. Only healthy Caucasian donors were included. Three pairs of female monozygotic twins, all aged about 18 to 29 years, made up the twin cohort. Peripheral blood mononuclear cells were the source from which RNA for the TCR libraries was isolated. As regards this clonotype: The antigen this receptor binds is unknown. The input lacks base qualities; no much larger clone sits a single base away.

These data were also filed under a second study, of T cells expressing NK-cell markers. That second report states: TCR beta-chain repertoires were profiled in sorted CD3+CD56+NKG2C+, CD3+CD56+NKG2C- and CD3+CD56-NKG2C+ T-cell subsets from eight donors. Among the eight sequenced donors, seven were HCMV-seropositive and one was HCMV-seronegative. To restrict sorting to alphabetaTCR-expressing T cells, an anti-gammadeltaTCR antibody was added in several experiments. In several donors, the dominant CD3+CD56+NKG2C+ clonotypes ranked among the top 10 CD8+ clonotypes, making up roughly 1.0-8% of CD8+ T cells. Those dominant clonotypes were again the most abundant among CD3+CD56-NKG2C+ cells in a handful of donors, at about 28.3-60.1%. Whether the expanded NKG2C-expressing T cell clones were specific for HCMV antigens remained unclear. The study sequenced eight donors, all healthy volunteers chosen at random: three men and five women. HCMV-specific IgG was detected in serum with a commercial ELISA kit to determine HCMV serostatus. Bulk peripheral blood T-cell repertoires were additionally sequenced from unsorted PBMC for several donors. MIGEC was used to demultiplex reads and group reads by UMI, and MiTCR was used to assemble and quantify clonotypes. To exclude erroneous sequences, only TCR cDNA sequences supported by at least two reads were retained. The tcR package was used for downstream repertoire analysis, and clonotypes were matched across fractions by CDR3 nucleotide sequence plus V segment. VDJmatch was used to annotate antigen specificity against VDJdb, with one amino acid substitution in CDR3 allowed.

The receptor was derived from a woman younger than 35 in good health. Sequencing input: PBMCs. The chain is encoded by TRBV12-3 or TRBV12-4 joined to TRBJ1-2; no D gene is confidently identified. The DNA sequence is TGTGCCAGCAGTTTAGTGCGGGCTTATGGCTACACCTTC. This translates into CASSLVRAYGYTF.